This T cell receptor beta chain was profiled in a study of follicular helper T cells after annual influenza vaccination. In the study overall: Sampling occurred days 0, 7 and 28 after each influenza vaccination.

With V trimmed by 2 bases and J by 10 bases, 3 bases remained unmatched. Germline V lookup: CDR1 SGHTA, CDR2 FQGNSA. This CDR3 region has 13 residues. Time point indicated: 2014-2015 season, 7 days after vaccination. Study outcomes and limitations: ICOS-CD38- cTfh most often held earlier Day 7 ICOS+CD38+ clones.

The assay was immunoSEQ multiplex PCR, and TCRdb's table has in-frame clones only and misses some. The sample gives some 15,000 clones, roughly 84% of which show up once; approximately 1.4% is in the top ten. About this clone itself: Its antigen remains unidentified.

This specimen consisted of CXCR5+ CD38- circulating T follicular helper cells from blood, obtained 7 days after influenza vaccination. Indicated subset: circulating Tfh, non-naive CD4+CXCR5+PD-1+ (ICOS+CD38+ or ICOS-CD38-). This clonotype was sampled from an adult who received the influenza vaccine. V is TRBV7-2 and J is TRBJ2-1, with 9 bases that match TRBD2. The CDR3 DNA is TGTGCCAGCAGCTTACCTAGCGGGGTGGAGCAGTTCTTC. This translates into CASSLPSGVEQFF.